One and the same sample provided the 10 T cell receptor beta chains below, sequenced in a study of blood T cell repertoires in COVID-19. Here immunoSEQ multiplex PCR was the method, and the copy in TCRdb shows in-frame clones only, minus some. The table records roughly 70,000 clones, roughly four fifths of them present only once. The specimen was peripheral blood. These receptors all come from a woman aged 55 to 70 with acute or convalescent COVID-19.

The chain has TRBV19 and TRBJ1-1, with 9 bases matching TRBD1. J lost 1 base, V lost 10 bases, and 4 bases had no gene match. The CDR3 totals 13 residues. CDR1 LNHDA and CDR2 SQIVND come from the germline V gene (reference sequence). CDR3 loop: CATSTGGNTEAFF. In nucleotides, the CDR3 is TGTGCCACATCGACAGGGGGGAACACTGAAGCTTTCTTT.

The chain links TRBV5-1 to TRBJ1-2; the D is unclear. The CDR3 covers 16 residues. V was trimmed by 4 bases and J by 0 bases, leaving 16 bases between them. Germline CDR1 reads SGHRS; CDR2 reads YFSETQ. The CDR3 nucleotides read TGCGCCAGCAGCCAATTGGTTGTCCCTACTAACTATGGCTACACCTTC. This encodes CASSQLVVPTNYGYTF.

This chain connects TRBV15 to TRBJ1-4; D is unclear. Germline V gives CDR1 LNHNV, CDR2 YYDKDF (reference sequence). Trimming removed 0 bases at V and 8 bases at J, with 13 bases between. The CDR3 consists of 15 residues. In DNA, the CDR3 is TGTGCCACCAGCAGAGACGGGAAGATCGGCGAAAAACTGTTTTTT. Translating it yields CATSRDGKIGEKLFF.

The chain is built from TRBV24-1 and TRBJ2-1; tentatively, D is TRBD2 (5 bases). Trimming shortened V by 9 bases and J by 0 bases, and 14 bases separated the two germline ends. This CDR3 spans 15 amino acids. In germline, CDR1 is KGHDR, CDR2 SFDVKD. The CDR3 here is CATSASGSSYNEQFF. DNA for the CDR3: TGTGCCACCTCGGCGTCGGGGAGCTCCTACAATGAGCAGTTCTTC.

The CDR3 loop reads CASSEGRGDEKLFF. DNA for the CDR3: TGTGCCAGCAGTGAAGGACGTGGAGATGAAAAACTGTTTTTT. The genes are TRBV6-1 and TRBJ1-4; D ambiguous. CDR1 MNHNS and CDR2 SASEGT come from the germline V gene. The germline V and J ends were trimmed by 1 base and 6 bases, with 9 bases remaining between them. CDR3 length: 14 amino acids.

The chain has TRBV19 and TRBJ1-5; 7 bases fit TRBD1. The CDR3 has 15 residues. Germline-derived CDR1 and CDR2 are LNHDA and SQIVND (reference sequence). The V gene end was trimmed by 4 bases and the J gene end by 2 bases; junction bases not matched to a gene: 5. CDR3 amino acids: CASSTQTGGNQPQHF. The CDR3 bases are TGTGCCAGTAGTACACAAACAGGGGGCAATCAGCCCCAGCATTTT.

The chain has TRBV19 and TRBJ2-3; 13 nucleotides align to TRBD2. In germline, CDR1 is LNHDA, CDR2 SQIVND (reference sequence). The CDR3 sequence is 16 residues long. The V segment lost 4 bases and the J segment 4 bases; nucleotides outside the gene matches: 5. CDR3 in amino acids: CASSTTSGGSADTQYF. The CDR3 nucleotides read TGTGCCAGTAGTACGACTAGCGGGGGGAGCGCAGATACGCAGTATTTT.

This rearrangement joins TRBV2 to TRBJ2-7; D is perhaps TRBD2 (6 bases). This CDR3 has 13 residues. Trimming removed 10 bases at V and 1 base at J, with 14 bases between. CDR1 and CDR2 from the germline V gene are SNHLY and FYNNEI. In nucleotides, the CDR3 is TGTGCCACTCGACTAGGAGGGTCCTACGAGCAGTACTTC. Amino acids: CATRLGGSYEQYF.

The chain is built from TRBV5-1 and TRBJ1-1; maybe TRBD1 (5 bases). The CDR3 consists of 15 residues. Germline CDR1 SGHRS, CDR2 YFSETQ. V lost 4 bases, J lost 2 bases, and 15 bases lay in between. For the CDR3, the DNA is TGCGCCAGCAGCCCCTCAGGGTCTTCTAACACTGAAGCTTTCTTT. It codes for CASSPSGSSNTEAFF.

The V gene is TRBV5-1, the J gene TRBJ2-1; 10 bases are a match to TRBD1. Germline V gene lookup returns CDR1 SGHRS and CDR2 YFSETQ. The CDR3 has 12 amino acids. V was clipped by 4 bases and J by 9 bases; unmatched bases: 1. CDR3 sequence reads: CASSRDRGEQFF. In DNA form, the CDR3 reads TGCGCCAGCAGCCGGGACAGGGGTGAGCAGTTCTTC.